This is a list of T cell receptor beta chains from one sample in a study of CD8 T cells in ankylosing spondylitis. TCRdb called the 5' RACE reads again in MiXCR, with one record for every CDR3 protein. The sample lists more than 150,000 distinct CDR3 sequences, 10% to 15% occurring once. The sequenced sample consisted of blood, either unsorted or a sorted T cell fraction (not recorded which). These receptors were obtained from a male donor with ankylosing spondylitis or in good health (not recorded which). Both conserved end residues are part of each CDR3. The order of the fields is V gene, J gene, D gene, clone size, CDR3 DNA, CDR3 protein. The D gene is left open where the match is weak. Some rows mark clone size as missing; the rest say once, few, many or name a class of expanded clone.

v_gene: TRBV6-5
j_gene: TRBJ2-3
d_gene: .
abundance: .
CDR3nt: TGTGCCAGCAGTTACACCGGGAGCGATACGCAGTATTTT
CDR3aa: CASSYTGSDTQYF

v_gene: TRBV2
j_gene: TRBJ2-7
d_gene: TRBD2
abundance: once
CDR3nt: TGTGCCAGCAGACTAGCGGGGGGGCGTGAGCAGTACTTC
CDR3aa: CASRLAGGREQYF

v_gene: TRBV21-1
j_gene: TRBJ1-4
d_gene: .
abundance: once
CDR3nt: TGTGCCAGCAGCCAATGGGACAGGGGGGACGAAAAACTGTTTTTT
CDR3aa: CASSQWDRGDEKLFF

v_gene: TRBV9
j_gene: TRBJ1-2
d_gene: .
abundance: .
CDR3nt: TGTGCCAGCAGCGTAGACACAGCCGTCCGTGGCTACACCTTC
CDR3aa: CASSVDTAVRGYTF

v_gene: TRBV2
j_gene: TRBJ2-1
d_gene: TRBD1
abundance: few
CDR3nt: TGTGCCAGCAGGATCGGGACAGGGAACTACAATGAGCAGTTCTTC
CDR3aa: CASRIGTGNYNEQFF

v_gene: TRBV6-4
j_gene: TRBJ2-1
d_gene: TRBD1
abundance: few
CDR3nt: TGTGCCAGCAGGCCGGGACAGGGGTACAATGAGCAGTTCTTC
CDR3aa: CASRPGQGYNEQFF

v_gene: TRBV30
j_gene: TRBJ2-1
d_gene: TRBD2
abundance: many
CDR3nt: TGTGCCTGGAATCCGGGGGGGCGGGACACTGAGCAGTTCTTC
CDR3aa: CAWNPGGRDTEQFF

v_gene: TRBV12-3/TRBV12-4
j_gene: TRBJ2-2
d_gene: TRBD1
abundance: few
CDR3nt: TGTGCCAGCAGTTTAGTGAGGGGGCGCACCGGGGAGCTGTTTTTT
CDR3aa: CASSLVRGRTGELFF

v_gene: TRBV5-5
j_gene: TRBJ2-1
d_gene: TRBD2
abundance: many
CDR3nt: TGTGCCAGCGTTGGGACTAGCGAAGACAGCTCCTACAATGAGCAGTTCTTC
CDR3aa: CASVGTSEDSSYNEQFF

v_gene: TRBV12-3/TRBV12-4
j_gene: TRBJ1-5
d_gene: .
abundance: .
CDR3nt: TGTGCCAGCAGTTTGTCGTTTATGGGACAGCCCCAGCATTTT
CDR3aa: CASSLSFMGQPQHF

v_gene: TRBV7-2
j_gene: TRBJ2-3
d_gene: TRBD2
abundance: .
CDR3nt: TGTGCCAGCAGCTTTGGACTAGCGGGAGATACGCAGTATTTT
CDR3aa: CASSFGLAGDTQYF

v_gene: TRBV7-7
j_gene: TRBJ2-7
d_gene: TRBD1
abundance: .
CDR3nt: TGTGCCAGCAGCTCGGGACAGGGGAGCGAGCAGTACTTC
CDR3aa: CASSSGQGSEQYF

v_gene: TRBV11-2
j_gene: TRBJ2-5
d_gene: .
abundance: few
CDR3nt: TGTGCCAGCAGCTTAGGGGCAGGCACCAGGCAAGAGACCCAGTACTTC
CDR3aa: CASSLGAGTRQETQYF

v_gene: TRBV30
j_gene: TRBJ2-7
d_gene: TRBD1
abundance: few
CDR3nt: TGTGCCTGGAGTGGAAACAGGGGACATATCTACGAGCAGTACTTC
CDR3aa: CAWSGNRGHIYEQYF

v_gene: TRBV29-1
j_gene: TRBJ2-7
d_gene: .
abundance: .
CDR3nt: TGCAGCGTTGATTTGGGCAGGGGTGGCAACGAGCAGTACTTC
CDR3aa: CSVDLGRGGNEQYF

v_gene: TRBV6-5
j_gene: TRBJ2-1
d_gene: .
abundance: few
CDR3nt: TGTGCCAGCAGTATTTACAATGAGCAGTTCTTC
CDR3aa: CASSIYNEQFF

v_gene: TRBV20-1
j_gene: TRBJ2-7
d_gene: TRBD1
abundance: .
CDR3nt: TGCAGTGCTAGTGCGAGACAGGGGTCCTACGAGCAGTACTTC
CDR3aa: CSASARQGSYEQYF

v_gene: TRBV13
j_gene: TRBJ2-7
d_gene: .
abundance: few
CDR3nt: TGTGCCAGCAGCTCTCCTTCGGGGGCAGGGGCTCCCTACGAGCAGTACTTC
CDR3aa: CASSSPSGAGAPYEQYF

v_gene: TRBV11-2
j_gene: TRBJ1-5
d_gene: .
abundance: few
CDR3nt: TGTGCCAGCAGCTTGGACGGAAGGGGACAGCCCCAGCATTTT
CDR3aa: CASSLDGRGQPQHF

v_gene: TRBV7-2
j_gene: TRBJ2-3
d_gene: TRBD2
abundance: .
CDR3nt: TGTGCCAGCAGCCGTAAGGGGGTAGCGGGGAAAGATACGCAGTATTTT
CDR3aa: CASSRKGVAGKDTQYF

v_gene: TRBV12-3/TRBV12-4
j_gene: TRBJ2-7
d_gene: TRBD1
abundance: many
CDR3nt: TGTGCCAGCAGTTTGGGGACAGAGGGGTACGAGCAGTACTTC
CDR3aa: CASSLGTEGYEQYF

v_gene: TRBV2
j_gene: TRBJ1-1
d_gene: .
abundance: .
CDR3nt: TGTGCCAACCTCCTAGGCCCCTTGATGAACACTGAAGCTTTCTTT
CDR3aa: CANLLGPLMNTEAFF

v_gene: TRBV4-1
j_gene: TRBJ2-1
d_gene: .
abundance: once
CDR3nt: TGCGCCAGCAGCCAAGGCGGAGGGCTATTGGAGCAGTTCTTC
CDR3aa: CASSQGGGLLEQFF

v_gene: TRBV15
j_gene: TRBJ2-7
d_gene: .
abundance: .
CDR3nt: TGTGCCACCAGCAGAGATCTGGTCGGCGACGAGCAGTACTTC
CDR3aa: CATSRDLVGDEQYF

v_gene: TRBV25-1
j_gene: TRBJ2-3
d_gene: .
abundance: .
CDR3nt: TGTGCCAGCAGTGAATTGGGGAATACGCAGTATTTT
CDR3aa: CASSELGNTQYF

v_gene: TRBV4-1
j_gene: TRBJ2-7
d_gene: TRBD2
abundance: many
CDR3nt: TGCGCCAGCAGCCCAGGGACTAGCGGGTACGAGCAGTACTTC
CDR3aa: CASSPGTSGYEQYF

v_gene: TRBV3-1
j_gene: TRBJ2-3
d_gene: TRBD2
abundance: .
CDR3nt: TGTGCCAGCAGCCAATGGGTAGCGGGAGGGCCACGGGATACGCAGTATTTT
CDR3aa: CASSQWVAGGPRDTQYF

v_gene: TRBV20-1
j_gene: TRBJ2-5
d_gene: TRBD2
abundance: few
CDR3nt: TGCAGTGCCGGGGGGGAGACCCAGTACTTC
CDR3aa: CSAGGETQYF

v_gene: TRBV6-1
j_gene: TRBJ2-7
d_gene: .
abundance: many
CDR3nt: TGTGCCAGCAGCCCAACGACAAGGAACTACGAGCAGTACTTC
CDR3aa: CASSPTTRNYEQYF

v_gene: TRBV19
j_gene: TRBJ1-2
d_gene: .
abundance: few
CDR3nt: TGTGCCAGTTGGGCTTTGAGCGGCTACACCTTC
CDR3aa: CASWALSGYTF

v_gene: TRBV14
j_gene: TRBJ2-7
d_gene: TRBD1
abundance: .
CDR3nt: TGTGCCAGCAGCCAAGATAACAGGGGGCTTTACGAGCAGTACTTC
CDR3aa: CASSQDNRGLYEQYF

v_gene: TRBV7-9
j_gene: TRBJ2-3
d_gene: .
abundance: .
CDR3nt: TGTGCCAGCAGCGCCCCGGGACACAACACAGATACGCAGTATTTT
CDR3aa: CASSAPGHNTDTQYF

v_gene: TRBV6-1
j_gene: TRBJ1-5
d_gene: .
abundance: many
CDR3nt: TGTGCCAGCAGGGGTCGGACAGGCAATCAGCCCCAGCATTTT
CDR3aa: CASRGRTGNQPQHF

v_gene: TRBV5-6
j_gene: TRBJ2-7
d_gene: TRBD1
abundance: few
CDR3nt: TGTGCCACCTCACAGGGGGACACCTACGAGCAGTACTTC
CDR3aa: CATSQGDTYEQYF

v_gene: TRBV29-1
j_gene: TRBJ1-1
d_gene: .
abundance: .
CDR3nt: TGCAGCACTCGAGGGGACACTGAAGCTTTCTTT
CDR3aa: CSTRGDTEAFF

v_gene: TRBV5-6
j_gene: TRBJ1-5
d_gene: .
abundance: .
CDR3nt: TGTGCCAGCAGCTTGGCGGGGGCTGGCAATCAGCCCCAGCATTTT
CDR3aa: CASSLAGAGNQPQHF

v_gene: TRBV25-1
j_gene: TRBJ1-2
d_gene: .
abundance: many
CDR3nt: TGTGCCAGCGGGGAGACACTCCACGGCTACACCTTC
CDR3aa: CASGETLHGYTF

v_gene: TRBV14
j_gene: TRBJ2-1
d_gene: TRBD1
abundance: .
CDR3nt: TGTGCCAGCAGCCGGTACAGGGGGTTCTACAATGAGCAGTTCTTC
CDR3aa: CASSRYRGFYNEQFF

v_gene: TRBV12-3/TRBV12-4
j_gene: TRBJ2-7
d_gene: .
abundance: many
CDR3nt: TGTGCCAGCAGTTTAAGAGGGGGCGAGCAGTACTTC
CDR3aa: CASSLRGGEQYF

v_gene: TRBV9
j_gene: TRBJ1-1
d_gene: TRBD1
abundance: .
CDR3nt: TGTGCCAGCAGCGCTTCAGGGGGCAACACTGAAGCTTTCTTT
CDR3aa: CASSASGGNTEAFF

v_gene: TRBV10-2
j_gene: TRBJ2-1
d_gene: TRBD2
abundance: few
CDR3nt: TGCGCCAGTACTAGCGGGTCCTACAATGAGCAGTTCTTC
CDR3aa: CASTSGSYNEQFF

v_gene: TRBV12-5
j_gene: TRBJ2-1
d_gene: .
abundance: .
CDR3nt: TGTGCTAGTGGTTTGGTACTTGGGACCCCCTACAATGAGCAGTTCTTC
CDR3aa: CASGLVLGTPYNEQFF

v_gene: TRBV6-1
j_gene: TRBJ2-1
d_gene: TRBD2
abundance: few
CDR3nt: TGTGCCAGCAGCAACTTGGGAGGACTAGCGGGAGGGTACAATGAGCAGTTCTTC
CDR3aa: CASSNLGGLAGGYNEQFF

v_gene: TRBV4-1
j_gene: TRBJ2-3
d_gene: TRBD2
abundance: few
CDR3nt: TGCGCCAGCAGCCAAGAGTTGAGCGGGGGGTCCCTCACAGATACGCAGTATTTT
CDR3aa: CASSQELSGGSLTDTQYF

v_gene: TRBV6-5
j_gene: TRBJ2-1
d_gene: .
abundance: .
CDR3nt: TGTGCCAGCAGTTACTCGAGTCAATTGGGTGAGCAGTTCTTC
CDR3aa: CASSYSSQLGEQFF

v_gene: TRBV5-1
j_gene: TRBJ2-7
d_gene: .
abundance: many
CDR3nt: TGCGCCAGCAGCTTAGAGGCCCAGTCGGGCGAGCAGTACTTC
CDR3aa: CASSLEAQSGEQYF

v_gene: TRBV12-3/TRBV12-4
j_gene: TRBJ2-7
d_gene: .
abundance: many
CDR3nt: TGTGCCAGCAGTTTAGAGGAGGGGGCGAATTACGAGCAGTACTTC
CDR3aa: CASSLEEGANYEQYF

v_gene: TRBV29-1
j_gene: TRBJ2-7
d_gene: .
abundance: .
CDR3nt: TGCAGCGGCCTACAGGGAAGCGAGCAGTACTTC
CDR3aa: CSGLQGSEQYF

v_gene: TRBV6-1
j_gene: TRBJ2-7
d_gene: .
abundance: few
CDR3nt: TGTGCCAGCAGTAATGGACAGTTCAATAGCCACTACGAGCAGTACTTC
CDR3aa: CASSNGQFNSHYEQYF

v_gene: TRBV27
j_gene: TRBJ1-4
d_gene: .
abundance: few
CDR3nt: TGTGCCAGCAGTTTAATGGGGCTGGGGGAAAAACTGTTTTTT
CDR3aa: CASSLMGLGEKLFF

v_gene: TRBV6-1
j_gene: TRBJ2-7
d_gene: .
abundance: many
CDR3nt: TGTGCCAGCAGTGAAAGGGAAACCTACGAGCAGTACTTC
CDR3aa: CASSERETYEQYF

v_gene: TRBV11-3
j_gene: TRBJ2-3
d_gene: TRBD1
abundance: .
CDR3nt: TGTGCCAGCAGAAGCGGGACAGGGGGTTTCACAGATACGCAGTATTTT
CDR3aa: CASRSGTGGFTDTQYF

v_gene: TRBV11-2
j_gene: TRBJ2-1
d_gene: .
abundance: few
CDR3nt: TGTGCCAGCAGACGCCTAACGGGTGTATTCAATGAGCAGTTCTTC
CDR3aa: CASRRLTGVFNEQFF

v_gene: TRBV6-2/TRBV6-3
j_gene: TRBJ2-1
d_gene: .
abundance: .
CDR3nt: TGTGCCAGCAGTTACCTGGTCTACAATGAGCAGTTCTTC
CDR3aa: CASSYLVYNEQFF

v_gene: TRBV27
j_gene: TRBJ2-2
d_gene: .
abundance: few
CDR3nt: TGTGCCAGTGGAGCGGGCCCGGGAACCGGGGAGCTGTTTTTT
CDR3aa: CASGAGPGTGELFF

v_gene: TRBV30
j_gene: TRBJ1-1
d_gene: .
abundance: .
CDR3nt: TGTGCCTGGAACGACAGGCGGAACACTGAAGCTTTCTTT
CDR3aa: CAWNDRRNTEAFF

v_gene: TRBV6-1
j_gene: TRBJ1-6
d_gene: .
abundance: few
CDR3nt: TGTGCCAGCAGTGAAATAGTGGCGAATTCACCCCTCCACTTT
CDR3aa: CASSEIVANSPLHF